This TCR beta chain is from a study of OX40 agonist ivuxolimab in advanced cancers. Study as a whole: Every 2 weeks, patients got intravenous ivuxolimab at one of six dose levels (0.01-10 mg/kg). Each dose-escalation patient presented with hepatocellular carcinoma, melanoma, renal cell or head and neck cancer. Prior checkpoint blockade (anti-PD-1, anti-PD-L1 or anti-CTLA-4) was permitted; approximately 44% had it.

TCRdb's copy holds only in-frame clones and misses some; the assay was immunoSEQ multiplex PCR. The sample has over 75,000 clones, about 90% seen once. About this clone itself: Its specificity is unknown.

Broader study findings: Certain nonresponders additionally had low normalized T-cell clonal expansion.

This TCR came from an adult with an advanced solid tumor such as melanoma, head and neck, liver or kidney cancer. Sequences were derived from CD4+ or CD8+ T cells sorted from blood, sampled in a trial of the OX40 agonist ivuxolimab.

The CDR3 DNA is TGTGCCATCGGGAGCTCCCAAGAGACCCAGTACTTC. Amino acid sequence: CAIGSSQETQYF. The rearrangement joins TRBV10-3 to TRBJ2-5, with a tentative D call TRBD2 (5 bases). V shed 8 bases and J shed 1 base, with 8 bases lying between them. CDR1 and CDR2 (germline): ENHRY, SYGVKD. The length of the CDR3 is 12 residues.